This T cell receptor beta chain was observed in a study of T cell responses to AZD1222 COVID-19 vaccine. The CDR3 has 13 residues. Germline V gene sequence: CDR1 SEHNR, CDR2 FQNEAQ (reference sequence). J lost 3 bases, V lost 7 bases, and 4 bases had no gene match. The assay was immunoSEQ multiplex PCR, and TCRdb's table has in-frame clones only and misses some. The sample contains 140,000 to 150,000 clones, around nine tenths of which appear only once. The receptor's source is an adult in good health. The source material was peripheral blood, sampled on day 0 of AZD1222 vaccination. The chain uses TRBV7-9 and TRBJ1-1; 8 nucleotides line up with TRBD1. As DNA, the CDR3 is TGTGCCAGCAAGGTACAGGGGGACACTGAAGCTTTCTTT. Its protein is CASKVQGDTEAFF.